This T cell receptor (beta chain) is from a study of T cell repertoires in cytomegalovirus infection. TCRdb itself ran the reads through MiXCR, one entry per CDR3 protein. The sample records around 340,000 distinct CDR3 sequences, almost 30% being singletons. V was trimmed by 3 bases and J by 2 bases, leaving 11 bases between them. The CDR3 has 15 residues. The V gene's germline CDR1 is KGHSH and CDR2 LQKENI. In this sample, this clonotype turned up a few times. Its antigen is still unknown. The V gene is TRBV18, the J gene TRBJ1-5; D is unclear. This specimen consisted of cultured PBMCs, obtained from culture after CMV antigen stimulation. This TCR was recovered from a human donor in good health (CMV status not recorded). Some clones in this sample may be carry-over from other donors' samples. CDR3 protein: CASSPGGLRNQPQHF. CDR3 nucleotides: TGTGCCAGCTCACCCGGCGGCCTACGCAATCAGCCCCAGCATTTT.